This T cell receptor beta chain was captured by sequencing in a study of Graves' ophthalmopathy and Graves' hyperthyroidism. Investigators amplified TCR beta CDR3 regions from RNA transcripts. Following a first-round RT-PCR that used HTBI primers, a second-round multiplex PCR was carried out. Each CDR3 protein is one row after TCRdb ran MiXCR on the multiplex PCR reads. The sample has hundreds of thousands of distinct CDR3 sequences, 22% seen once. Only a few counts were recorded for this clonotype. The length of the CDR3 is 14 residues. Germline V lookup: CDR1 SGHAT, CDR2 FQNNGV. Trimming removed 5 bases from V and 5 bases from J, with 15 bases in between.

This chain connects TRBV11-2 to TRBJ1-1, with D hard to call. The clonotype originates from a woman aged 18-35 years with stable Graves' hyperthyroidism. Some clones in this sample may be carry-over from other donors' samples. The sample taken for sequencing was peripheral blood. CDR3 bases: TGTGCCAGCAGCCTCGAGCCCCTGGCTACTGAAGCTTTCTTT. Amino acids: CASSLEPLATEAFF.